This T cell receptor beta chain emerged from a study of human thymus T cells. Libraries were prepared by immunoSEQ multiplex PCR; TCRdb keeps only in-frame clonotypes and omits some of them. This sample has 40,000 to 45,000 clones, with about 93% found just once. The ends were cut back, 2 bases at V and 4 bases at J, with 11 bases in the middle. This CDR3 contains 14 residues. CDR1 and CDR2 (germline): SGHTA, FQGNSA. The sequence was collected from a boy under two years old with a congenital heart defect but otherwise immunologically healthy. The sample taken for sequencing was blood. The gene calls are TRBV7-2 and TRBJ1-2; D unclear. The CDR3 bases are TGTGCCAGCAGCTTAAATTCCGGGCCCTATGGCTACACCTTC. It yields the protein CASSLNSGPYGYTF.